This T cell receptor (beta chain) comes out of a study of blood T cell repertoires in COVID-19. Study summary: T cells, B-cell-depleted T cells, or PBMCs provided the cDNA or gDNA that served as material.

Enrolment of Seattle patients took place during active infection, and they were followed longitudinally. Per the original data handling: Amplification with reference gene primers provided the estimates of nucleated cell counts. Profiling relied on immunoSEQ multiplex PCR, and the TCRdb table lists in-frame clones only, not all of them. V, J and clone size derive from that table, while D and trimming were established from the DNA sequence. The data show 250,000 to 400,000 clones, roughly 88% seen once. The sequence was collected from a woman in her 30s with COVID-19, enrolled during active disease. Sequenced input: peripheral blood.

CDR3 amino acids: CASSPGTGRETQYF. CDR3 nucleotide sequence: TGCGCCAGCAGCCCCGGGACAGGGCGAGAGACCCAGTACTTC. The chain couples TRBV4-1 to TRBJ2-5; 9 bases match TRBD1. The junction had 4 bases not matched to a gene; V was cut back by 4 bases and J by 4 bases. Germline loops: CDR1 MGHRA, CDR2 YSYEKL. CDR3 size: 14 residues.